These 30 T cell receptor beta chains were sequenced from one sample in a study of blood T cells in healthy people across ages. With a J-beta primer mix and a sample-barcoded 5' primer, a second PCR ran about 7 to 11 cycles. Using its own MiXCR run on the 5' RACE reads, TCRdb lists one record per CDR3 protein. The table lists hundreds of thousands of distinct CDR3 sequences, around 38% of them singletons. Sequencing input: blood. Every receptor here comes from a man older than 75 in good health.

The chain combines TRBV29-1 with TRBJ1-2; D is perhaps TRBD1 (5 bases). CDR3 length: 13 residues. V shed 0 bases and J shed 4 bases, with 9 bases lying between them. CDR1 is SQVTM and CDR2 is ANQGSEA in the germline V gene. The CDR3 DNA follows: TGCAGCGTTGAAGATGGCGGGGGCTATGGCTACACCTTC. Translating it yields CSVEDGGGYGYTF.

V usage is TRBV14 and J usage is TRBJ1-2; TRBD1 might be the D (6 bases). The CDR3 runs 13 residues. V was pared by 2 bases and J by 3 bases, with 7 bases between. The germline gives CDR1 SGHDN, CDR2 FVKESK. This CDR3 is CASSQNRDYGYTF. The CDR3 DNA follows: TGTGCCAGCAGCCAAAACAGGGACTATGGCTACACCTTC.

Only one count was recorded for this clonotype. The chain couples TRBV20-1 to TRBJ1-2; possible D gene TRBD1, 6 bases. CDR3 length: 12 residues. Trimming removed 6 bases from V and 7 bases from J, with 15 bases in between. Germline CDR1 and CDR2: DFQATT and SNEGSKA (reference sequence). CDR3 coding DNA: TGCAGTGCCCAGAAGGGGGAGGCTGGCTACACCTTC. This gives the protein CSAQKGEAGYTF.

The chain carries TRBV20-1 and TRBJ2-3; D uncertain. This CDR3 has 14 residues. V was pared by 3 bases and J by 0 bases, with 10 bases between. Looked up from germline, CDR1 is DFQATT and CDR2 is SNEGSKA (reference sequence). CDR3 region: CSARFAASTDTQYF. Here the CDR3 DNA reads TGCAGTGCTAGGTTCGCGGCTAGCACAGATACGCAGTATTTT.

This clonotype has only a few counts. The chain recombines TRBV7-2 with TRBJ2-5; D is unresolved. CDR3 length equals 15 residues. Trimming shortened V by 6 bases and J by 1 base, and 15 bases separated the two germline ends. From germline, CDR1 is SGHTA and CDR2 FQGNSA. This chain's CDR3 is CASRSAQLTQETQYF. CDR3 sequence (DNA): TGTGCCAGCAGGTCGGCCCAGCTTACCCAAGAGACCCAGTACTTC. The variable domain in full, with the rest retrieved from reference TRBV7-2 and TRBJ2-5, is GAGVSQSPSNKVTEKGKDVELRCDPISGHTALYWYRQSLGQGLEFLIYFQGNSAPDKSGLPSDRFSAERTGGSVSTLTIQRTQQEDSAVYLCASRSAQLTQETQYFGPGTRLLVL.

V usage is TRBV7-2 and J usage is TRBJ2-1, with 8 bases matching TRBD1. The V and J ends lost 8 bases and 5 bases, in that order; junction bases with no gene match: 14. The CDR3 runs to 16 residues. Germline values: CDR1 SGHTA, CDR2 FQGNSA. The CDR3 DNA is TGTGCCAGCGGCTCTGCGACCGGGACAGGCCACAATGAGCAGTTCTTC. Its translation: CASGSATGTGHNEQFF.

The V and J genes are TRBV4-3 and TRBJ2-1; D is unclear. From germline, CDR1 is LGHNA and CDR2 YSLEER. V was clipped by 3 bases and J by 6 bases, with 15 bases between them. This CDR3 region has 15 residues. The DNA of the CDR3 is TGCGCCAGCAGCCAGGCCCCACGAGTGGGCAATGAGCAGTTCTTC. It encodes CASSQAPRVGNEQFF.

This clonotype was recorded a few times. A much larger clonotype is one base distant, so this may be a read error. This sequence joins TRBV20-1 and TRBJ1-6; TRBD1 agrees at 9 bases. The CDR3 extends over 13 amino acids. CDR1 is DFQATT, CDR2 SNEGSKA, per germline (reference sequence). CDR3 sequence reads: CSAVTGGSSPPHF. CDR3 in DNA: TGCAGTGCTGTAACAGGGGGCAGTTCACCCCCCCACTTT.

This clonotype was seen at least ten times. The chain links TRBV3-1 to TRBJ2-5; D call uncertain. CDR1 LGHDT and CDR2 YNNKEL come from the germline V gene (reference sequence). The CDR3 sequence is 13 residues long. Trimming took 2 bases from V and 3 from J, leaving 7 bases between them. This CDR3 reads CASSQLAEETQYF. The DNA of the CDR3 is TGTGCCAGCAGCCAATTGGCGGAAGAGACCCAGTACTTC.

The chain recombines TRBV4-2 with TRBJ2-7; D possibly uses TRBD1 or TRBD2 (6 bases each). This CDR3 has 14 amino acids. The V gene lost 5 bases and the J gene lost 3 bases, with 14 bases spanning the gap. Germline CDR1 and CDR2: LGHNA and YNFKEQ. The CDR3, as DNA: TGTGCCAGCAGCTCGGTTGAGGGGGGCTACGAGCAGTACTTC. Translated: CASSSVEGGYEQYF.

Here the CDR3 DNA reads TGTGCCAGCAGCCGCGCCGGCAGCCCCTCTGGGGCCAACGTCCTGACTTTC. Its protein product is CASSRAGSPSGANVLTF. The chain recombines TRBV7-3 with TRBJ2-6, with no clear D. Per the germline V gene, CDR1 is SGHTA and CDR2 is FQGTGA. With 5 bases removed from V and 0 bases from J, the gap between germline ends came to 14 bases. The CDR3 is 17 amino acids.

The CDR3 DNA sequence: TGCAGTGCTAGAGGAAACAGTGGGGGCAATCAGCCCCAGCATTTT. Translation gives CSARGNSGGNQPQHF. This chain connects TRBV20-1 to TRBJ1-5; no reliable D call. Germline-derived CDR1 and CDR2 are DFQATT and SNEGSKA (reference sequence). V lost 1 base, J lost 2 bases, and 12 bases lay in between. The CDR3 is 15 amino acids.

V usage is TRBV28 and J usage is TRBJ2-7; D may be TRBD2 (5 bases). CDR1 and CDR2 from the germline V gene are MDHEN and SYDVKM. With 4 bases removed from V and 0 bases from J, the gap between germline ends came to 19 bases. The CDR3 extends over 17 amino acids. CDR3 DNA sequence: TGTGCCAGCAGTTCCACAAGCAGCGGAATAAGCTCCTACGAGCAGTACTTC. This codes for CASSSTSSGISSYEQYF.

This clonotype has a handful of counts. The V gene is TRBV6-2 or TRBV6-3, the J gene TRBJ2-7; TRBD2 aligns across 9 bases. The CDR3 spans 15 residues. Germline V lookup: CDR1 MNHEY, CDR2 SVGEGT. The ends lost 7 bases at V and 3 bases at J; junction bases unmatched: 10. CDR3 amino acids: CASMNGPAGGYEQYF. DNA of the CDR3: TGTGCCAGCATGAATGGACCAGCGGGGGGCTACGAGCAGTACTTC.

There are many counts of this clonotype. J is TRBJ2-2 and V is TRBV5-1; TRBD2 might be the D (6 bases). V gave up 0 bases and J gave up 1 base, with 10 bases separating them. Looked up from germline, CDR1 is SGHRS and CDR2 is YFSETQ. This CDR3 comprises 16 residues. The CDR3 loop reads CASSLDIGRNTGELFF. Written as DNA, the CDR3 is TGCGCCAGCAGCTTGGATATCGGGAGGAACACCGGGGAGCTGTTTTTT.

The chain links TRBV24-1 to TRBJ2-1; D unclear. The CDR3 covers 16 residues. Germline CDR1 KGHDR, CDR2 SFDVKD. V was cut by 2 bases and J by 2 bases, with 12 bases left in between. This CDR3 reads CATSDWAGPAYNEQFF. CDR3 in DNA: TGTGCCACCAGTGATTGGGCAGGACCCGCCTACAATGAGCAGTTCTTC.

The chain links TRBV18 to TRBJ2-7, with TRBD1 as a possible D gene (5 bases). This CDR3 is 14 amino acids long. The germline V and J ends were trimmed by 5 bases and 3 bases, with 14 bases remaining between them. Germline-derived CDR1 and CDR2 are KGHSH and LQKENI. The chain's CDR3 is CASSVAGAGYEQYF. The DNA of the CDR3 is TGTGCCAGCTCAGTGGCTGGGGCAGGCTACGAGCAGTACTTC.

The chain employs TRBV9 and TRBJ2-4; 8 nucleotides agree with TRBD1. The last part of the DNA fits TRBJ2-7 better; the J call may be wrong. Germline V lookup: CDR1 SGDLS, CDR2 YYNGEE. The length of the CDR3 is 16 residues. CDR3 bases: TGTGCCAGCAGCGTAGGCGCAGGGGGCGATTTCTACGAGCAGTACTTC. This codes for CASSVGAGGDFYEQYF.

The gene calls are TRBV6-1 and TRBJ1-5; tentatively, D is TRBD1 (5 bases). CDR3 length: 18 residues. The V gene lost 0 bases and the J gene lost 3 bases, with 18 bases spanning the gap. Germline V gene sequence: CDR1 MNHNS, CDR2 SASEGT. CDR3 nucleotides: TGTGCCAGCAGTGAAGCCGTTCCGGGACTTCCTCCCAATCAGCCCCAGCATTTT. As protein: CASSEAVPGLPPNQPQHF.

The CDR3 sequence: CSARKTGPGGYTF. CDR3 coding DNA: TGCAGTGCTAGGAAAACAGGGCCGGGTGGCTACACCTTC. This chain uses TRBV20-1 with TRBJ1-2; perhaps TRBD1 as D (6 bases). The germline V gene encodes CDR1 DFQATT and CDR2 SNEGSKA (reference sequence). The V end lost 3 bases, the J end lost 7 bases, and 15 bases lay between the germline ends. The length of the CDR3 is 13 residues.

The V and J genes are TRBV20-1 and TRBJ2-5; D possibly matches TRBD1 or TRBD2 (5 bases each). Germline CDR1 is DFQATT and CDR2 is SNEGSKA (reference sequence). The CDR3 is 15 residues long. V shed 0 bases and J shed 5 bases, with 16 bases lying between them. The CDR3 region has the DNA TGCAGTGCTAGAGATTCCCGGGACCTGTGGGAGACCCAGTACTTC. This sequence encodes CSARDSRDLWETQYF.

This clonotype occurred a few times. V usage is TRBV7-2 and J usage is TRBJ2-7, with TRBD1 as a possible D gene (6 bases). The germline V gene has CDR1 SGHTA and CDR2 FQGNSA. The CDR3 runs 14 residues. Trimming cost V 0 bases and J 3 bases, with 9 bases left between them. In nucleotides, the CDR3 is TGTGCCAGCAGCTTAGCGGACAGTTACTACGAGCAGTACTTC. Translating gives CASSLADSYYEQYF.

This clonotype has only a few counts. This sequence joins TRBV20-1 and TRBJ2-7; D perhaps matches TRBD1 (6 bases). There are 14 residues in the CDR3. V was clipped by 3 bases and J by 0 bases, with 12 bases between them. The germline gives CDR1 DFQATT, CDR2 SNEGSKA (reference sequence). Here the CDR3 DNA reads TGCAGTGCTAGTAGGCAGGGGAGCTCCTACGAGCAGTACTTC. This gives the protein CSASRQGSSYEQYF.

The chain combines TRBV28 with TRBJ2-7, with 13 bases lining up with TRBD2. The CDR3 extends over 16 amino acids. With 6 bases clipped from V and 1 base from J, the junction kept 6 bases outside the gene matches. Germline assignment: CDR1 MDHEN and CDR2 SYDVKM. CDR3 nucleotide sequence: TGTGCCAGCAGCATACTAGCGGGGGGGCCGTCCTACGAGCAGTACTTC. This codes for CASSILAGGPSYEQYF.

The V gene is TRBV6-2 or TRBV6-3, the J gene TRBJ1-5; 9 nucleotides match TRBD1. Germline CDR1 is MNHEY and CDR2 is SVGEGT. V was clipped by 4 bases and J by 3 bases; unmatched bases: 7. This CDR3 comprises 16 residues. This CDR3 is CASSSAQGANNQPQHF. As DNA, the CDR3 is TGTGCCAGCAGTTCCGCACAGGGGGCCAACAATCAGCCCCAGCATTTT.

The table lists this clonotype with a count of one. The J gene is TRBJ1-4, the V gene TRBV4-3, with D unresolved. V lost 0 bases and J 7 bases, leaving 15 bases between the germline ends. Germline V gene sequence: CDR1 LGHNA, CDR2 YSLEER. The CDR3 has 16 residues. The CDR3 loop reads CASSQERAQAGEKLFF. CDR3 in DNA: TGCGCCAGCAGCCAAGAGAGGGCCCAGGCTGGTGAAAAACTGTTTTTT.

The chain employs TRBV6-2 or TRBV6-3 and TRBJ2-7; 9 bases align to TRBD2. The CDR3 runs 14 residues. The germline V gene encodes CDR1 MNHEY and CDR2 SVGEGT. The V segment lost 6 bases and the J segment 4 bases; nucleotides outside the gene matches: 7. The CDR3 nucleotides are TGTGCCAGCAGACAAGCGGGAGGTCGGTACGAGCAGTACTTC. This codes for CASRQAGGRYEQYF.

Remarks on this clonotype: A much larger clone differs from this one at a single base, so this may be a read error. The rearrangement links TRBV4-3 to TRBJ2-3, with a weak D call TRBD2 (6 bases). This CDR3 has 14 residues. Germline CDR1 LGHNA, CDR2 YSLEER. The V end lost 4 bases, the J end lost 8 bases, and 16 bases lay between the germline ends. CDR3 residues: CASSPLGTPGTQYF. The CDR3 bases are TGCGCCAGCAGCCCTCTCGGGACTCCAGGTACGCAGTATTTT.

The gene calls are TRBV30 and TRBJ2-6; TRBD2 might be the D (6 bases). The ends were cut back, 2 bases at V and 2 bases at J, with 7 bases in the middle. The CDR3 is 14 residues long. Germline-derived CDR1 and CDR2 are GTSNPN and SVGIG (reference sequence). CDR3 bases: TGTGCCTGGAGTCCGGGAGCTGGGGCCAACGTCCTGACTTTC. Protein: CAWSPGAGANVLTF.

J is TRBJ2-5 and V is TRBV5-1, with 9 positions matching TRBD2. The J call may be wrong; the DNA end is better matched by TRBJ2-7. The germline V gene encodes CDR1 SGHRS and CDR2 YFSETQ. CDR3 length: 15 amino acids. CDR3 coding DNA: TGCGCCAGCAGCCCGAGCGGGGGGACACCCTACGAGCAGTACTTC. Its protein is CASSPSGGTPYEQYF.